This T cell receptor beta chain was captured in a study of OX40 agonist ivuxolimab in advanced cancers. Regarding the study as a whole: Circulating CD4+ and CD8+ T cells showed clonal expansion by week 6 at 0.1 to 3.0 mg/kg. The antigens recognized by the expanded peripheral T cells, that is their antigen specificity, were not determined.

Clones were read by immunoSEQ multiplex PCR, and TCRdb kept only the in-frame ones, dropping some. The table has about 35,000 clones, 84% seen once. People who had autoimmune disease history or systemic immunosuppression were excluded. Sampling of blood occurred at baseline, cycle 4 day 1, and cycle 7 day 1. The CDR3 sequence is 13 residues long. V was shortened by 4 bases and J by 4 bases, with 8 bases between the two germline ends. In germline, CDR1 is SGDLS, CDR2 YYNGEE. To note about this clone: Its antigen is unidentified.

The source material was CD4+ or CD8+ T cells sorted from blood, sampled in a trial of the OX40 agonist ivuxolimab. The receptor was derived from an adult with an advanced solid tumor such as melanoma, head and neck, liver or kidney cancer. The J gene is TRBJ2-2, the V gene TRBV9; D gene ambiguous. CDR3 in DNA: TGTGCCAGCAGCCCCTCGGGCACCGGGGAGCTGTTTTTT. This sequence encodes CASSPSGTGELFF. Complete variable domain (other parts from reference TRBV9 and TRBJ2-2): DSGVTQTPKHLITATGQRVTLRCSPRSGDLSVYWYQQSLDQGLQFLIQYYNGEERAKGNILERFSAQQFPDLHSELNLSSLELGDSALYFCASSPSGTGELFFGEGSRLTVL.